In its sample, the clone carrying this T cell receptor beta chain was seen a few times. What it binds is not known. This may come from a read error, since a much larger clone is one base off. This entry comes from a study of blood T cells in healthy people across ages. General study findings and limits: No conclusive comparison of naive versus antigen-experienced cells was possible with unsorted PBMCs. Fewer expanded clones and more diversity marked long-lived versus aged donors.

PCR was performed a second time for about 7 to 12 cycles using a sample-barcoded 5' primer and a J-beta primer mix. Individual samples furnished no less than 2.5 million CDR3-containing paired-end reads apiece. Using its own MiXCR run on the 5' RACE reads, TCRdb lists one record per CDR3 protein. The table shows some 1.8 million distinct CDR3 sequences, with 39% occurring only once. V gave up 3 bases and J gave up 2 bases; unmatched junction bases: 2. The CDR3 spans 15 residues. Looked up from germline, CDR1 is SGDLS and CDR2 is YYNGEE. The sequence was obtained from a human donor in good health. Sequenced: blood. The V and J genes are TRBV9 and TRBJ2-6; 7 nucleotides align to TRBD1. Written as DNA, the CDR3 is TGTGCCAGCAGCGGACAGGGAACTGGGGCCAACGTCCTGACTTTC. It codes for CASSGQGTGANVLTF.